A single sample gave rise to the 8 T cell receptor beta chains below, sequenced in a study of OX40 agonist ivuxolimab in advanced cancers. Assay used: immunoSEQ multiplex PCR; TCRdb lists only in-frame clones, some missing. The sample has roughly 53,000 clones, over 70% seen once; the top ten hold approximately 13%. This sample comprised CD4+ or CD8+ T cells sorted from blood, obtained in a trial of the OX40 agonist ivuxolimab. Receptors were obtained from an adult with an advanced solid tumor such as melanoma, head and neck, liver or kidney cancer.

The chain joins TRBV5-1 to TRBJ2-7, with D perhaps being TRBD1 or TRBD2 (5 bases each). The CDR3 consists of 16 residues. In germline, CDR1 is SGHRS, CDR2 YFSETQ. Trimming removed 4 bases at V and 2 bases at J, with 19 bases between. CDR3 in amino acids: CASSKDPGTAAYEQYV. CDR3 DNA: TGCGCCAGCAGCAAGGACCCCGGGACGGCGGCCTACGAGCAGTACGTC.

The chain is built from TRBV7-2 and TRBJ2-1, with a weak D call TRBD1 (5 bases). The CDR3 totals 15 residues. The germline gives CDR1 SGHTA, CDR2 FQGNSA. V lost 8 bases, J lost 4 bases, and 18 bases lay in between. The CDR3 nucleotides read TGTGCCAGCGGAGTAGGGGCAACCGGATACAATGAGCAGTTCTTC. Translated: CASGVGATGYNEQFF. Together with reference TRBV7-2 and TRBJ2-1, the CDR3 gives the full variable domain: GAGVSQSPSNKVTEKGKDVELRCDPISGHTALYWYRQSLGQGLEFLIYFQGNSAPDKSGLPSDRFSAERTGGSVSTLTIQRTQQEDSAVYLCASGVGATGYNEQFFGPGTRLTVL.

This clone was counted a few times. V and J are TRBV19 and TRBJ1-5, with D tentatively TRBD1 (6 bases). This CDR3 has 17 amino acids. Deletions cut 5 bases from V and 0 bases from J, with 17 bases between. Germline lookup yields CDR1 LNHDA and CDR2 SQIVND (reference sequence). Here the CDR3 reads CASSFLGAPSSNQPQHF. The CDR3 nucleotides are TGTGCCAGTAGTTTTCTGGGGGCACCTAGTAGCAATCAGCCCCAGCATTTT. Variable domain in full (rest from reference TRBV19 and TRBJ1-5): DGGITQSPKYLFRKEGQNVTLSCEQNLNHDAMYWYRQDPGQGLRLIYYSQIVNDFQKGDIAEGYSVSREKKESFPLTVTSAQKNPTAFYLCASSFLGAPSSNQPQHFGDGTRLSIL.

This clone was seen a handful of times. V is TRBV18 and J is TRBJ1-2; the D gene is possibly TRBD1 (6 bases). Germline-derived CDR1 and CDR2 are KGHSH and LQKENI. This CDR3 is built from 14 residues. Trimming took off 2 bases at V and 4 bases at J, with 11 bases between the two ends. Written as DNA, the CDR3 is TGTGCCAGCTCACCAAGGGGGTCGGGCTATGGCTACACCTTC. Encoded protein: CASSPRGSGYGYTF.

Only one count was recorded for this clone. The chain carries TRBV27 and TRBJ1-5; D not resolved. Germline CDR1 is MNHEY and CDR2 is SMNVEV (reference sequence). V was cut by 7 bases and J by 2 bases, with 18 bases left in between. CDR3 length: 16 amino acids. CDR3: CASNSGGFGGNQPQHF. The CDR3 DNA reads TGTGCCAGCAATTCGGGAGGGTTTGGGGGCAATCAGCCCCAGCATTTT.

This chain uses TRBV5-1 with TRBJ1-1; D gene uncertain. V lost 4 bases, J lost 1 base, and 14 bases lay in between. Germline V lookup: CDR1 SGHRS, CDR2 YFSETQ. The CDR3 runs to 15 residues. The CDR3 loop is CASSLTQLGNTEAFF. The CDR3 region has the DNA TGCGCCAGCAGCCTGACCCAGCTGGGGAACACTGAAGCTTTCTTT.

This chain uses TRBV25-1 with TRBJ1-6; D perhaps matches TRBD1 (5 bases). The germline V gene has CDR1 MGHDK and CDR2 SYGVNS. The CDR3 contains 11 residues. V was shortened by 9 bases and J by 11 bases, with 11 bases between the two germline ends. CDR3 protein: CARGERPPLHF. The CDR3 DNA sequence: TGTGCCAGGGGGGAGAGGCCACCCCTCCACTTT.

CDR3 bases: TGTGCCAGCAGTGGGGAATTTGAAGCTTTCTTT. It yields the protein CASSGEFEAFF. V gene TRBV2 combines with J gene TRBJ1-1; D gene uncertain. V lost 4 bases and J 7 bases, leaving 7 bases between the germline ends. Per germline, CDR1 SNHLY and CDR2 FYNNEI. The CDR3 is made up of 11 amino acids.